This TCR beta chain derives from a study of technical replicates of blood from a few donors. Measured with immunoSEQ multiplex PCR; TCRdb has only the in-frame clones, and not every one. Seen here are tens of thousands of clones, 70% to 90% observed once, and the top ten hold about 5.1%. Sequenced material: PBMCs. The clonotype originates from a human donor in good health. Some clones in this sample may be carry-over from other donors' samples.

CDR3 in amino acids: CASTQQGLSGNTIYF. CDR3 DNA sequence: TGTGCCAGCACGCAACAGGGGCTCTCTGGAAACACCATATATTTT. The chain employs TRBV2 and TRBJ1-3; the match to TRBD1 covers 7 bases. The CDR3 totals 15 residues. The trim removed 7 bases at V and 0 bases at J, leaving 6 bases unmatched. The germline V gene has CDR1 SNHLY and CDR2 FYNNEI.